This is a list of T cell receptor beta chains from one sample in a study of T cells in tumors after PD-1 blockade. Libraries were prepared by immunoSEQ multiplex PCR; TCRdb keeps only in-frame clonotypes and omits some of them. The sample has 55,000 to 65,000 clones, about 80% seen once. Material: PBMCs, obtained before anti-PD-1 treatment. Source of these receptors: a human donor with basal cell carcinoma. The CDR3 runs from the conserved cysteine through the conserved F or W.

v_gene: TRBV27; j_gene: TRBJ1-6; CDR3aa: CASTRGSLGSPLHF
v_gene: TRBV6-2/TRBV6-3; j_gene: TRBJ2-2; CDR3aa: CASSSTGTSGGTGELFF
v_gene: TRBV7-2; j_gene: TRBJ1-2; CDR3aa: CASSLVGTGARYGYTF
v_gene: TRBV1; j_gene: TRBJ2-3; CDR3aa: CTSSPQGTSGGASTDTQYF
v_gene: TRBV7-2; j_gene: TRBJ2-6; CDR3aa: CASSLELSSGANVLTF
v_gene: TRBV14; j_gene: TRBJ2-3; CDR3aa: CASSQELRGDTQYF
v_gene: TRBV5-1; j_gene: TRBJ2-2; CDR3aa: CASSFGQGRTGELFF
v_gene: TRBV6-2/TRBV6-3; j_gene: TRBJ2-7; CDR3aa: CASSRQFRTHEQYF
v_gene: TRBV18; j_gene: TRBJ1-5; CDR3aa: CASSPGGNQPQHF
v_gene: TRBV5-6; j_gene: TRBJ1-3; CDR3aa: CASSFRQGSGNTIYF
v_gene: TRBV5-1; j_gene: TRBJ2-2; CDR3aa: CASSLAGGASTGELFF
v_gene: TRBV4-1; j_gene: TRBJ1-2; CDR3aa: CASSQDETPNYGYTF